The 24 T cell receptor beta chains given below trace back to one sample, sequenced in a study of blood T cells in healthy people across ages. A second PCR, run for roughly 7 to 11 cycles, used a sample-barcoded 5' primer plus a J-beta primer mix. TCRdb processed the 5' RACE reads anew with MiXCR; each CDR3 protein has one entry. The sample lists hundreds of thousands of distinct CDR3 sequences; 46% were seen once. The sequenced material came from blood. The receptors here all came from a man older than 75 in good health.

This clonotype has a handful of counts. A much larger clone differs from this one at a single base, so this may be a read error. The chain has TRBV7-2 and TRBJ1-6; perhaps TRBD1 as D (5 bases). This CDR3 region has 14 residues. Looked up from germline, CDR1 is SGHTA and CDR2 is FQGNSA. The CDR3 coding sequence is TGTGCCAGCAGCTTGGGGACGACCTATTCACCCCCCCACTTT. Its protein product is CASSLGTTYSPPHF.

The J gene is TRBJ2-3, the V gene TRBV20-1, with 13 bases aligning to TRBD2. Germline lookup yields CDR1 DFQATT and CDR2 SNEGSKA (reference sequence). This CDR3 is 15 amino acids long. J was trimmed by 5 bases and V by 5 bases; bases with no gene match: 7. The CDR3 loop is CSAVGTSGVVDTQYF. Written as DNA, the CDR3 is TGCAGTGCTGTCGGGACTAGCGGGGTGGTAGATACGCAGTATTTT.

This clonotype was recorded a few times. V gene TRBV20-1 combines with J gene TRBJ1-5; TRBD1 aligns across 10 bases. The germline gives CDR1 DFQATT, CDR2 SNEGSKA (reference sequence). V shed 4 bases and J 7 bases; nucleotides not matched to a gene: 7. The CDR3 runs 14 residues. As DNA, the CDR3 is TGCAGTGCTAACTCGGGACAGGGGCTACAGCCCCAGCATTTT. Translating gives CSANSGQGLQPQHF.

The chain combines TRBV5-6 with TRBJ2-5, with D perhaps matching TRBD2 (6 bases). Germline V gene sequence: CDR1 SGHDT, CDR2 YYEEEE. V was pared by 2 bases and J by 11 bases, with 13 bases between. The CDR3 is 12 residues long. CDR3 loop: CASSFQGRGQYF. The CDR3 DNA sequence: TGTGCCAGCAGCTTCCAGGGCCGGGGGCAGTACTTC.

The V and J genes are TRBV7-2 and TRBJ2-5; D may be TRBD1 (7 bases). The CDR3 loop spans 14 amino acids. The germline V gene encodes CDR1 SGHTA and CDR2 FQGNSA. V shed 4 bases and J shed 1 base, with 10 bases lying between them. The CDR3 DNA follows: TGTGCCAGCAGCTATCAGGGGGGCCAAGAGACCCAGTACTTC. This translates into CASSYQGGQETQYF.

CDR3 residues: CASSKDRQNNEQFF. The CDR3 DNA follows: TGTGCCAGCAGCAAAGATAGACAGAACAATGAGCAGTTCTTC. This chain joins TRBV21-1 and TRBJ2-1; the table names TRBD1, a call not compared with the DNA. TRBV21-1 is tagged as a pseudogene. This CDR3 comprises 14 residues.

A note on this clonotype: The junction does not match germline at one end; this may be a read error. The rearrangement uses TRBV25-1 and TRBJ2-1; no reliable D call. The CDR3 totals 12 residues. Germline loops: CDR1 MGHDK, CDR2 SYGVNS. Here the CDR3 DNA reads TGTGCCAGCAGTTTCAAAACCGATGAGCATTTCTTC. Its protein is CASSFKTDEHFF.

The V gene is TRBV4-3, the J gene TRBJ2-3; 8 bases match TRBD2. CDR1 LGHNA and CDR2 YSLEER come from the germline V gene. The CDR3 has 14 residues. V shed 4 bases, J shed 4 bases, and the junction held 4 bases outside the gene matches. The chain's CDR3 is CASSPAGDSDTQYF. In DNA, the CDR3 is TGCGCCAGCAGCCCAGCGGGAGACTCAGATACGCAGTATTTT.

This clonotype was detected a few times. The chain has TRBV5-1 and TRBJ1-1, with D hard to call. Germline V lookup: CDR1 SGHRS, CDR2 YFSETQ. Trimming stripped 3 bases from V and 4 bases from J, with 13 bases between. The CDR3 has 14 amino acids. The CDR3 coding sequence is TGCGCCAGCAGCTGGAGGGAGGGCGGCACTGAAGCTTTCTTT. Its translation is CASSWREGGTEAFF.

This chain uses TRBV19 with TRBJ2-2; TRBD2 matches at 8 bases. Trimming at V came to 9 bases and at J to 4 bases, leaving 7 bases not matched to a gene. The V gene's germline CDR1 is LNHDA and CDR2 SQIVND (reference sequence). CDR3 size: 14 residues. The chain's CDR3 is CASRGGLGTGELFF. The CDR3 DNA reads TGTGCCAGCCGGGGGGGACTTGGCACCGGGGAGCTGTTTTTT.

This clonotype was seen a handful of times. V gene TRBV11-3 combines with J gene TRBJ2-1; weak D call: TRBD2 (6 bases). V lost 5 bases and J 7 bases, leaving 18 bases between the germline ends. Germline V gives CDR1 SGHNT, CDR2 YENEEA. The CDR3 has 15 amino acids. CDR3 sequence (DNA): TGTGCCAGCAGCAGGCTGAGGGGTAGCGGTAATGAGCAGTTCTTC. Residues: CASSRLRGSGNEQFF.

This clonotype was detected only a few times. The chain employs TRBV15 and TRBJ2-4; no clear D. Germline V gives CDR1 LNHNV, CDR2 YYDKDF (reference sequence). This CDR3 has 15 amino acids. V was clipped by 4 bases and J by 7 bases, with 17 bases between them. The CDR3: CATSNRVDPGNIQYF. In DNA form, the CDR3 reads TGTGCCACCAGCAACCGAGTGGACCCTGGGAACATTCAGTACTTC.

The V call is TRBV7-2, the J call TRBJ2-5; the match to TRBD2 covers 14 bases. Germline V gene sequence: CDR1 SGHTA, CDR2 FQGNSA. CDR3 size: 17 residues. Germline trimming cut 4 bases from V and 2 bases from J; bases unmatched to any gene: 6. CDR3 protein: CASSSGLAGVRQETQYF. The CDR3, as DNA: TGTGCCAGCAGCTCGGGACTAGCGGGAGTGAGACAAGAGACCCAGTACTTC.

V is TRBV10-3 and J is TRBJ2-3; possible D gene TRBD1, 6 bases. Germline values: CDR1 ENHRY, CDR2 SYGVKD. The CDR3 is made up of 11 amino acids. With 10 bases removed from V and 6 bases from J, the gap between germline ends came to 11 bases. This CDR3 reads CATEQGDTQYF. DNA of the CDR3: TGTGCCACCGAGCAGGGGGATACGCAGTATTTT.

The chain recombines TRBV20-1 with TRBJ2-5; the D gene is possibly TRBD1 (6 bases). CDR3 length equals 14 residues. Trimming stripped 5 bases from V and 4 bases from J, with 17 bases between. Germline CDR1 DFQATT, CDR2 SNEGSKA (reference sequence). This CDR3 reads CSADGTRRVETQYF. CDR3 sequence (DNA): TGCAGTGCTGATGGGACACGAAGGGTAGAGACCCAGTACTTC.

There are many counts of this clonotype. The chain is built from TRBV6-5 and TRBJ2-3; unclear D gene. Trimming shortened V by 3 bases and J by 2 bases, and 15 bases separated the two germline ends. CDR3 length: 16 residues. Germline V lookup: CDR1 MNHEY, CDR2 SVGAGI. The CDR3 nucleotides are TGTGCCAGCAGTTATGACGACTGGAAATCCACAGATACGCAGTATTTT. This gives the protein CASSYDDWKSTDTQYF.

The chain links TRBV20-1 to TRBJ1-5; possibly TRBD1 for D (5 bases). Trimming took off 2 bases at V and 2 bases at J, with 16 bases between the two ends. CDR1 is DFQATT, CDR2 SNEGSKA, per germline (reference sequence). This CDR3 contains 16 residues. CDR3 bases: TGCAGTGCTAGACTCGGGGCCTTGCATGGCAATCAGCCCCAGCATTTT. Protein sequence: CSARLGALHGNQPQHF.

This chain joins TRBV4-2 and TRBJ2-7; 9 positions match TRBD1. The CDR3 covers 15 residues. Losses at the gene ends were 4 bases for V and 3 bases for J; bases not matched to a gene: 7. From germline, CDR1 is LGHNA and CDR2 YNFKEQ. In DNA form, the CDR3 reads TGTGCCAGCAGCCCAGGGGGACAGGGTATCTACGAGCAGTACTTC. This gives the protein CASSPGGQGIYEQYF.

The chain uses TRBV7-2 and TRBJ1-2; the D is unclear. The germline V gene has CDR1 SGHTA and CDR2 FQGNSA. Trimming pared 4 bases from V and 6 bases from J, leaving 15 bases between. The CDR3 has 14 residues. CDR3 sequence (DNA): TGTGCCAGCAGCTATGTCCCTGAATCCCATGGCTACACCTTC. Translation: CASSYVPESHGYTF.

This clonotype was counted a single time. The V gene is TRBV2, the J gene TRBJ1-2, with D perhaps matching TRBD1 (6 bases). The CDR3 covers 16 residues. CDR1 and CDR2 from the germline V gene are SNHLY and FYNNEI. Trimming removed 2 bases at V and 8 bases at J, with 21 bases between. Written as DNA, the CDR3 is TGTGCCAGCAGTGAAAACCAGGGACATTATAAAGAGGGCTACACCTTC. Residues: CASSENQGHYKEGYTF.

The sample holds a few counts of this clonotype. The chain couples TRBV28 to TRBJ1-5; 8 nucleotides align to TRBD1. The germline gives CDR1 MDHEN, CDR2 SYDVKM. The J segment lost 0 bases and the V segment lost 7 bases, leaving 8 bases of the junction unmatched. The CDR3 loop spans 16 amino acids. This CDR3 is CASTRTGGYSNQPQHF. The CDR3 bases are TGTGCCAGCACGCGAACAGGGGGATATAGCAATCAGCCCCAGCATTTT.

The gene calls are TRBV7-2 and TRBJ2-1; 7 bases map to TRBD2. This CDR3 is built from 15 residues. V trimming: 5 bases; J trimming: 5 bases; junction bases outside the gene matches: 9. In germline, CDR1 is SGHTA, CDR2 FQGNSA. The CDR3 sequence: CASSLTSDFNNEQFF. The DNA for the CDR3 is TGTGCCAGCAGCCTTACTAGCGACTTTAACAATGAGCAGTTCTTC.

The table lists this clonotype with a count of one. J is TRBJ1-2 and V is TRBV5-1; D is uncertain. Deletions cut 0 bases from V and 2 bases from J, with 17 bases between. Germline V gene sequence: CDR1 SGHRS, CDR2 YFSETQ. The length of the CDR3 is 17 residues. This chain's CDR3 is CASSLVVGQEINYGYTF. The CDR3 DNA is TGCGCCAGCAGCTTGGTTGTCGGTCAGGAAATAAACTATGGCTACACCTTC.

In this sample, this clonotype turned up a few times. The CDR3 DNA follows: TGTGCCAGCAGTTCTATAGAAGGCTCCTACGAGCAGTACTTC. It is translated as CASSSIEGSYEQYF. V is TRBV27 and J is TRBJ2-7, with D unclear. This CDR3 has 14 amino acids. Germline lookup yields CDR1 MNHEY and CDR2 SMNVEV (reference sequence). Trimming stripped 4 bases from V and 0 bases from J, with 10 bases between.